This is a list of T cell receptor beta chains from one sample in a study of blood T cell repertoires in COVID-19. The repertoire was sequenced with immunoSEQ multiplex PCR; TCRdb's copy has only in-frame clones and lacks some. This sample has 150,000 or so clones, with roughly nine tenths found just once. The sample was peripheral blood. The receptors were sampled from a young man with COVID-19, enrolled during active disease. The CDR3 runs from the conserved cysteine through the conserved F or W.

TRBV6-5,TRBJ1-6,CASSYTGTGTSPLHF
TRBV11-2,TRBJ2-7,CASSFGLGASSYEQYF
TRBV27,TRBJ2-5,CASSLERSQETQYF
TRBV11-3,TRBJ2-3,CASSLGERERADTQYF
TRBV6-1,TRBJ2-7,CASSEDRKRAGYF
TRBV6-5,TRBJ2-7,CASSRTEDYEQYF
TRBV9,TRBJ1-2,CASSPSGLEGYGYTF
TRBV2,TRBJ2-1,CARMVLAGDNEQFF
TRBV18,TRBJ2-1,CASSPRQASYNEQFF
TRBV27,TRBJ2-7,CASSSPSGRTYEQYF
TRBV6-1,TRBJ1-5,CASSDAARLNQPQHF
TRBV7-6,TRBJ1-1,CASSFGGWQSNTEAFF
TRBV1,TRBJ2-7,CTSSHIPWRGDYEQYF
TRBV11-3,TRBJ2-5,CASSPGTEGETQYF
TRBV4-1,TRBJ2-1,CASSQVQGLNNEQFF
TRBV10-3,TRBJ2-3,CAISDGELAGDADTQYF
TRBV7-9,TRBJ1-4,CASSLGRGNEKLFF
TRBV30,TRBJ2-5,CAWSVGGTQYF
TRBV12-5,TRBJ2-3,CASGLSQGDTQYF
TRBV19,TRBJ2-7,CASSQAGIPSDEQYF
TRBV1,TRBJ2-3,CTSSQEQSGSNTDTQYF
TRBV6-5,TRBJ2-1,CASRTGTSGYNEQFF
TRBV6-5,TRBJ2-3,CASESGGREGDTQYF
TRBV7-3,TRBJ2-3,CASSLNSNTQYF
TRBV12-3/TRBV12-4,TRBJ1-4,CASRIAGNEKLFF
TRBV5-6,TRBJ2-7,CASSFPAGTSYEQYF
TRBV28,TRBJ2-7,CASRPGGLLYEQYF
TRBV15,TRBJ1-3,CATSLGNTIYF
TRBV12-3/TRBV12-4,TRBJ2-2,CAIRQSTGELFF
TRBV9,TRBJ1-2,CASSVGRDRANYGYTF
TRBV27,TRBJ2-7,CASSLPSGQPSSYEQYF
TRBV30,TRBJ1-1,CASRGGGIRDEAFF
TRBV7-8,TRBJ2-1,CASSVFSGILYNEQFF
TRBV28,TRBJ2-5,CASRYQGGETQYF
TRBV28,TRBJ2-5,CASKRDVRGETQYF
TRBV10-3,TRBJ2-5,CASREGGWETQYF
TRBV13,TRBJ1-2,CASSSPREGYTF
TRBV7-2,TRBJ2-3,CASSLAWGLAGDTQYF
TRBV3-1/TRBV3-2,TRBJ2-7,CASSPRDSSYEQYF
TRBV7-9,TRBJ1-1,CASSFTGDLTEAFF
TRBV7-9,TRBJ1-4,CASSLGRGEKLFF
TRBV5-1,TRBJ2-3,CASSLTSGTDTQYF
TRBV6-1,TRBJ1-5,CASSEGARLAQHF
TRBV3-1/TRBV3-2,TRBJ2-7,CASSQGPYEQYF
TRBV6-2/TRBV6-3,TRBJ1-1,CASSYSSGQGISVDTEAFF
TRBV7-2,TRBJ1-6,CASSPQSLNSPLHF
TRBV4-2,TRBJ2-4,CASSQVGQGENIQYF
TRBV4-2,TRBJ2-1,CASSQVGGVDNEQFF
TRBV18,TRBJ2-6,CASSTSPGANVLTF
TRBV28,TRBJ2-7,CAMSPRGGEQYF
TRBV29-1,TRBJ2-3,CSVGSSGSPDTQYF
TRBV25-1,TRBJ1-1,CASSARESTEAFF
TRBV9,TRBJ2-7,CASSVLAGGDGGEQYF
TRBV27,TRBJ2-7,CASTTSTDRGHQYF
TRBV6-5,TRBJ2-7,CASSAGTRTYEQYF
TRBV7-9,TRBJ1-3,CASSLERRGIPSGNTIYF
TRBV25-1,TRBJ1-2,CASSEWGGDREFGGYTF
TRBV19,TRBJ1-2,CASSIQGNYGYTF
TRBV28,TRBJ2-3,CASSSLEISTDTQYF
TRBV12-3/TRBV12-4,TRBJ1-2,CASSFNKGYTF